This T cell receptor beta chain was identified during a study of tumor-infiltrating lymphocytes in oesophageal squamous cell carcinoma. This CDR3 has 13 residues. Germline V gene sequence: CDR1 SGHVS, CDR2 FNYEAQ. TCRdb fed the PCR reads into MiXCR, producing one record per CDR3 protein. The data show roughly 17,000 distinct CDR3 sequences, roughly 50% seen once. This receptor was taken from a female donor with esophageal squamous cell carcinoma. The rearrangement joins TRBV7-6 to TRBJ2-4; D uncertain. Gene TRBJ2-6 matches the end of the DNA better, so the J call may be wrong. Sequenced sample: normal esophageal tissue next to the tumor. For the CDR3, the DNA is TGTGCCAGCAGCTTCCAGGGGGCCAACGTCCTGACTTTC. Its protein is CASSFQGANVLTF.